Listed below are T cell receptor beta chains from one sample, sequenced in a study of stem cell transplantation in POMP-related autoinflammatory disease. This table comes from immunoSEQ multiplex PCR, and its TCRdb copy is limited to in-frame clones, with some not included. This table holds around 26,000 clones, 75% to 90% found once. The sequencing used CD4+ T cells from PBMCs, collected before stem cell transplantation. All receptors come from a human donor with POMP-related autoinflammation and immune dysregulation (PRAID). The CDR3 runs from the conserved cysteine through the conserved F or W. The order of the fields is CDR3 length, V gene, J gene, D gene, clone size, CDR3 protein, CDR3 DNA. D genes are given only for firm matches. Clone size is not always given. Where it is, it says once, few, many or a class for expanded clones.

17	TRBV5-4	TRBJ1-2	TRBD1	.	CASSLARGRQGIGGYTF	TGTGCCAGCAGCTTGGCCAGGGGGAGACAGGGGATAGGGGGCTACACCTTC
17	TRBV9	TRBJ1-3	.	.	CASSVASVRHSGNTIYF	TGTGCCAGCAGCGTAGCTTCGGTACGCCACTCTGGAAACACCATATATTTT
16	TRBV2	TRBJ1-4	.	few	CASSEARVGANEKLFF	TGTGCCAGCAGTGAAGCCCGGGTGGGGGCTAATGAAAAACTGTTTTTT
13	TRBV5-1	TRBJ2-2	.	.	CASSPETGGELFF	TGCGCCAGCAGCCCCGAGACTGGCGGGGAGCTGTTTTTT
11	TRBV6-1	TRBJ2-5	.	.	CASSEGETQYF	TGTGCCAGCAGTGAGGGGGAGACCCAGTACTTC
10	TRBV28	TRBJ2-7	.	.	CASSLREQYF	TGTGCCAGCAGTTTACGGGAGCAGTACTTC
17	TRBV5-8	TRBJ1-5	TRBD1	.	CASSSGTGPSSNQPQHF	TGTGCCAGCAGCTCCGGGACAGGACCTTCTAGCAATCAGCCCCAGCATTTT
15	TRBV30	TRBJ2-7	.	few	CAWIQPGLNVYEQYF	TGTGCCTGGATCCAGCCGGGACTGAACGTCTACGAGCAGTACTTC
12	TRBV7-8	TRBJ2-5	.	.	CLRLSSQETQYF	TGTCTCCGCCTGTCTTCCCAAGAGACCCAGTACTTC
12	TRBV28	TRBJ2-1	.	.	CASSPSYNEQFF	TGTGCCAGCAGCCCCTCCTACAATGAGCAGTTCTTC
15	TRBV29-1	TRBJ1-3	.	.	CSVEDLAVPGNTIYF	TGCAGCGTTGAAGATCTTGCAGTCCCTGGAAACACCATATATTTT
14	TRBV10-3	TRBJ1-1	.	few	CAISEAGLNTEAFF	TGTGCCATCAGTGAGGCAGGGCTCAACACTGAAGCTTTCTTT
16	TRBV28	TRBJ2-1	.	.	CASSLLVTLFYNEQFF	TGTGCCAGCAGCCTCCTGGTGACCCTCTTCTACAATGAGCAGTTCTTC
17	TRBV18	TRBJ2-2	TRBD2	.	CASPPGLAGSNTGELFF	TGTGCCAGCCCTCCGGGACTAGCGGGGTCGAACACCGGGGAGCTGTTTTTT
17	TRBV14	TRBJ2-3	.	.	CASSQVRAAGGADTQYF	TGTGCCAGCAGCCAAGTCCGGGCAGCCGGTGGGGCAGATACGCAGTATTTT
14	TRBV6-1	TRBJ2-7	.	few	CASLKSVGSYEQYF	TGTGCCAGCTTGAAAAGCGTAGGATCCTACGAGCAGTACTTC
14	TRBV2	TRBJ1-2	.	.	CASSEQGTNYGYTF	TGTGCCAGCAGTGAACAGGGTACTAACTATGGCTACACCTTC
13	TRBV9	TRBJ2-3	.	.	CAGPGHPTDTQYF	TGTGCCGGGCCGGGACATCCCACAGATACGCAGTATTTT
15	TRBV6-5	TRBJ2-7	TRBD2	few	CASSYVASGAHEQYF	TGTGCCAGCAGTTACGTGGCTAGCGGGGCTCACGAGCAGTACTTC
13	TRBV18	TRBJ1-1	.	.	CASSSGENTEAFF	TGTGCCAGCTCATCGGGGGAGAACACTGAAGCTTTCTTT
17	TRBV27	TRBJ2-6	.	.	CASSYRSWGSGANVLTF	TGTGCCAGCAGTTACAGGAGTTGGGGCTCTGGGGCCAACGTCCTGACTTTC
17	TRBV4-1	TRBJ2-1	TRBD1	.	CASTPTSGTGGLGEQFF	TGCGCCAGCACCCCAACCTCCGGGACAGGGGGGTTGGGTGAGCAGTTCTTC
15	TRBV28	TRBJ1-1	.	.	CASRPPAVGNTEAFF	TGTGCCAGCAGACCTCCGGCGGTGGGGAACACTGAAGCTTTCTTT
16	TRBV4-1	TRBJ2-7	.	.	CASSQDLGTQNYEQYF	TGCGCCAGCAGCCAAGATCTTGGGACACAGAACTACGAGCAGTACTTC
13	TRBV5-1	TRBJ2-3	.	.	CASSWTDTDTQYF	TGCGCCAGCAGTTGGACAGACACAGATACGCAGTATTTT
17	TRBV11-2	TRBJ2-7	TRBD1	.	CASSPRRGTDSSYEQYF	TGTGCCAGCAGCCCGAGAAGAGGGACAGATTCATCTTACGAGCAGTACTTC
15	TRBV7-2	TRBJ2-2	TRBD2	.	CASSAGLAVPGELFF	TGTGCCAGCAGCGCGGGACTAGCGGTACCCGGGGAGCTGTTTTTT
14	TRBV9	TRBJ2-7	TRBD1	.	CASSSGTGWEQQYF	TGTGCCAGCAGCTCCGGGACAGGGTGGGAGCAGCAGTACTTC
16	TRBV2	TRBJ1-3	TRBD1	.	CASSRDRLNSGNTIYF	TGTGCCAGCAGTCGGGACAGACTTAACTCTGGAAACACCATATATTTT
12	TRBV29-1	TRBJ1-2	TRBD1	.	CSAEQQGDGYTF	TGCAGCGCAGAACAACAGGGGGATGGCTACACCTTC
10	TRBV29-1	TRBJ2-3	.	.	CSVDGDTQYF	TGCAGCGTTGATGGGGATACGCAGTATTTT
13	TRBV7-9	TRBJ1-2	.	few	CASRMDSFYGYTF	TGTGCCAGCAGGATGGACAGCTTCTATGGCTACACCTTC
15	TRBV18	TRBJ1-1	.	.	CASSPGVVMNTEAFF	TGTGCCAGCTCACCAGGAGTAGTCATGAACACTGAAGCTTTCTTT
12	TRBV6-5	TRBJ1-2	.	.	CASSYSRTSYTF	TGTGCCAGCAGTTACTCGCGGACGAGCTACACCTTC
17	TRBV19	TRBJ2-3	.	.	CASSISVGRTPWDTQYF	TGTGCCAGTAGTATCTCTGTCGGGCGTACGCCCTGGGATACGCAGTATTTT
17	TRBV7-9	TRBJ2-1	.	.	CASSLDSVRLARGEQFF	TGTGCCAGCAGCTTAGATTCAGTTAGGCTAGCGAGGGGTGAGCAGTTCTTC
19	TRBV2	TRBJ2-7	.	.	CASRVSSGPREATSYEQYF	TGTGCCAGCAGGGTAAGCTCAGGACCCCGCGAGGCCACCTCCTACGAGCAGTACTTC
14	TRBV6-5	TRBJ1-2	TRBD1	.	CASSGDSNFYGYTF	TGTGCCAGCAGTGGGGACAGCAATTTCTATGGCTACACCTTC
15	TRBV4-2	TRBJ2-1	TRBD1	.	CASSQDLLRGNEQFF	TGTGCCAGCAGCCAAGACCTCCTCAGGGGGAATGAGCAGTTCTTC